What follows are 14 T cell receptor delta chains derived from one specimen sequenced in a study of gamma delta lymphoproliferative disorders and STAT genes. Genomic DNA from isolated PBMCs served as the sequencing template. TCRdb fed the multiplex PCR reads to CATT. The table records about 3,000 delta-chain clones, 1.1% of them present only once. Sequenced sample: blood. These receptor sequences come from a human donor in good health.

The sample holds a few counts of this clone. TCRdb attributes to this sequence the protein of a much larger clone, which differs from the DNA translation at residue 8; a read error is likely, and the protein displayed is translated from the DNA. The chain employs TRDV2 and TRDJ1; D possibly corresponds to TRDD3 (5 bases). Trimming left V 0 bases short and J 1 base short, with 20 bases between. CDR1 GEAIGNYY and CDR2 EKD come from the germline V gene. This CDR3 contains 18 residues. The CDR3 reads CACDTVWETRPPTDKLIF. As DNA, the CDR3 is TGTGCCTGTGACACCGTCTGGGAGACCCGCCCCCCCACCGATAAACTCATCTTT.

About this clone itself: This sequence is one base from a far larger clone and is likely a read error. In the same sample, other DNA sequences code for this CDR3. V is TRDV2 and J is TRDJ1, with 8 bases lining up with TRDD3. The CDR3 contains 17 residues. Germline CDR1 GEAIGNYY, CDR2 EKD. CDR3 nucleotide sequence: TGTGCCTGTGACACCGTGGGGGATGGGGCCCACACCGATAAGCTCATCTTT. Amino acid sequence: CACDTVGDGAHTDKLIF.

This clone was counted only a few times. TCRdb assigns this DNA the protein of a much larger clone, which departs from its translation at residue 7; this likely reflects a read error, and the protein shown comes from translating the DNA. The chain employs TRDV2 and TRDJ1; D remains unclear. The V gene lost 4 bases and the J gene lost 1 base, with 12 bases spanning the gap. The CDR3 has 14 amino acids. Germline V gene lookup returns CDR1 GEAIGNYY and CDR2 EKD. CDR3 sequence reads: CACDRLRATDKLIF. CDR3 DNA sequence: TGTGCCTGTGATAGGCTGAGGGCCACCGATAAACTCATCTTT.

This clone was counted between two and nine times. TCRdb records a much larger clone's protein for this DNA, with a difference at residue 15 that likely arises from a read error; the protein given is the translation of the DNA. The gene calls are TRDV2 and TRDJ3, with TRDD3 matching over 10 bases. The CDR3 runs to 21 residues. The germline CDR1 and CDR2 sequences are GEAIGNYY and EKD. The CDR3 loop reads CACDTWGDTRESSWGTRQMFF. CDR3 bases: TGTGCCTGTGACACGTGGGGGGATACGCGGGAAAGCTCCTGGGGCACCCGACAGATGTTTTTC.

In its sample, this clone was seen a few times. The protein in TCRdb stems from a much larger clone and differs at residue 4 from this DNA's translation, likely a read error; here the protein is translated from the DNA. CDR3 DNA sequence: TGTGCCTGTGGCGCCCTGGGGGATACTGGTAAACTCATCTTT. The encoded protein is CACGALGDTGKLIF. The rearrangement joins TRDV2 to TRDJ1; 11 nucleotides align to TRDD3. The CDR3 is 14 amino acids. Trimming at V came to 5 bases and at J to 7 bases, leaving 8 bases not matched to a gene. Germline values: CDR1 GEAIGNYY, CDR2 EKD.

This clone was counted between two and nine times. At one boundary the junction diverges from the germline segment, which might be a read error. This chain joins TRDV2 and TRDJ1; 7 bases agree with TRDD3. There are 15 residues in the CDR3. Germline CDR1 GEAIGNYY, CDR2 EKD. CDR3 residues: CAYDVLGSPTDKLIF. As DNA, the CDR3 is TGTGCCTATGACGTACTGGGGTCTCCTACCGATAAACTCATCTTT.

Details on this clone: The protein in TCRdb stems from a much larger clone and differs at residue 11 from this DNA's translation, likely a read error; here the protein is translated from the DNA. This sequence joins TRDV2 and TRDJ1; TRDD3 aligns across 10 bases. After removal of 3 bases from V and 4 bases from J, the junction contained 10 bases not matched to a gene. There are 16 residues in the CDR3. Looked up from germline, CDR1 is GEAIGNYY and CDR2 is EKD. CDR3 in amino acids: CACDEVRGIRGDKLIF. Written as DNA, the CDR3 is TGTGCCTGTGACGAGGTAAGGGGGATACGCGGCGATAAACTCATCTTT.

This clone came up a few times. Translating this DNA gives a protein that differs at residue 5 from the TCRdb one, which belongs to a much larger clone; a read error is likely, and the protein shown is this translation. The chain combines TRDV2 with TRDJ1; 7 bases align to TRDD3. J lost 9 bases, V lost 3 bases, and 12 bases had no gene match. The CDR3 covers 14 residues. Germline lookup yields CDR1 GEAIGNYY and CDR2 EKD. The CDR3 protein is CACDGLGGLMELIF. The CDR3, as DNA: TGTGCCTGTGACGGTCTCGGGGGATTAATGGAACTCATCTTT.

By frequency in the sample, this clone is large. The sample contains more than one DNA sequence encoding this CDR3. This chain joins TRDV2 and TRDJ1; 7 nucleotides line up with TRDD3. The CDR3 consists of 18 residues. Per germline, CDR1 GEAIGNYY and CDR2 EKD. J gave up 7 bases and V 3 bases, and 22 bases lay outside the gene matches. CDR3 nucleotide sequence: TGTGCCTGTGACCGTCTTTCCCCGGGGGGGGGATTATACGGTAAACTCATCTTT. Translating it yields CACDRLSPGGGLYGKLIF.

Only a few counts were recorded for this clone. The protein given by TCRdb reflects a much larger clone and differs at residue 6 from this DNA's translation, likely from a read error; the protein shown is the DNA's translation. This chain links TRDV2 with TRDJ1; weak D call: TRDD3 (6 bases). V lost 0 bases and J 7 bases, leaving 20 bases between the germline ends. Germline values: CDR1 GEAIGNYY, CDR2 EKD. This CDR3 has 16 residues. CDR3 region: CACDTAGVSSGGKLIF. CDR3 DNA sequence: TGTGCCTGTGACACCGCTGGGGTTAGTTCTGGAGGTAAACTCATCTTT.

V gene TRDV2 combines with J gene TRDJ1; 8 nucleotides match TRDD3. Germline V gene lookup returns CDR1 GEAIGNYY and CDR2 EKD. Unmatched junction bases numbered 9, after V lost 3 bases and J lost 4 bases. The CDR3 runs 15 residues. This CDR3 reads CACDSILGAVDKLIF. For the CDR3, the DNA is TGTGCCTGTGACTCCATACTGGGGGCCGTCGATAAACTCATCTTT.

This clone was counted only a few times. The protein TCRdb lists belongs to a much larger clone and differs from this DNA's translation at residue 8, which points to a read error; the protein shown is made from the DNA. The chain links TRDV2 to TRDJ3; D ambiguous. The CDR3 is made up of 18 amino acids. The V end was cut by 1 base, the J end by 0 bases, with 12 bases between. Germline-derived CDR1 and CDR2 are GEAIGNYY and EKD. Here the CDR3 reads CACDTAGLSSWDTRQMFF. In DNA, the CDR3 is TGTGCCTGTGACACGGCGGGGTTAAGCTCCTGGGACACCCGACAGATGTTTTTC.

Comments on this clone: TCRdb records a much larger clone's protein for this DNA, with a difference at residue 14 that likely arises from a read error; the protein given is the translation of the DNA. The gene calls are TRDV2 and TRDJ3; 10 bases fit TRDD3. CDR3 length: 20 amino acids. Germline CDR1 reads GEAIGNYY; CDR2 reads EKD. The CDR3 is CACDTGGGGYSSWGTRQMFF. CDR3 bases: TGTGCCTGTGACACCGGTGGTGGGGGATACAGCTCCTGGGGCACCCGACAGATGTTTTTC.

The table lists this clone with a few counts. A far more abundant clone sits one base away, making this likely a read error. Other DNA sequences in the same sample also yield this CDR3. The chain links TRDV2 to TRDJ3, with TRDD3 matching 9 bases. The CDR3 loop spans 21 amino acids. CDR1 is GEAIGNYY and CDR2 is EKD in the germline V gene. CDR3 DNA sequence: TGTGCCTGTGACACAATAGCCGGGGATACGCGAAGCTCCTGGGACACCCGGCAGATGTTTTTC. Translated, it gives CACDTIAGDTRSSWDTRQMFF.